Each of the 15 T cell receptor beta chains below was sequenced from the same sample in a study of blood T cell repertoires in COVID-19. Method: immunoSEQ multiplex PCR; TCRdb's copy keeps in-frame clones and lacks some. This sample carries 250,000 to 350,000 clones, 87% of them seen once, and the ten largest clones take approximately 5%. Sequences were obtained from PBMCs or T cells enriched from blood (not recorded which). These receptors came from a woman in her 30s who had recovered from COVID-19.

The CDR3 loop is CASSVGASTNEKLFF. The CDR3 region has the DNA TGTGCCAGCAGCGTAGGGGCGTCAACTAATGAAAAACTGTTTTTT. The chain employs TRBV9 and TRBJ1-4, with unresolved D. Per the germline V gene, CDR1 is SGDLS and CDR2 is YYNGEE. The CDR3 totals 15 residues. V was shortened by 0 bases and J by 0 bases, with 6 bases between the two germline ends.

This chain's CDR3 is CAWKGFGAAEAFF. The CDR3 region has the DNA TGTGCCTGGAAGGGGTTTGGGGCGGCTGAAGCTTTCTTT. V gene TRBV30 combines with J gene TRBJ1-1, with D possibly being TRBD1 (5 bases). V dropped 4 bases and J dropped 6 bases, with 15 bases sitting between them. The CDR3 is 13 residues long. The germline CDR1 and CDR2 sequences are GTSNPN and SVGIG (reference sequence).

The rearrangement links TRBV19 to TRBJ2-1; possibly TRBD2 for D (7 bases). The CDR3 contains 17 residues. Trimming took off 3 bases at V and 2 bases at J, with 17 bases between the two ends. Looked up from germline, CDR1 is LNHDA and CDR2 is SQIVND (reference sequence). DNA of the CDR3: TGTGCCAGTAGTATTGGCCAGGGAGGGGGACCCTACAATGAGCAGTTCTTC. This encodes CASSIGQGGGPYNEQFF.

This sequence joins TRBV6-5 and TRBJ1-2, with D maybe TRBD1 (6 bases). Trimming stripped 0 bases from V and 4 bases from J, with 12 bases between. This CDR3 is 15 amino acids long. Germline CDR1 reads MNHEY; CDR2 reads SVGAGI. CDR3 nucleotide sequence: TGTGCCAGCAGTTACTCGTCGGACAGAACCTATGGCTACACCTTC. Translating gives CASSYSSDRTYGYTF.

This clone was recorded a few times. V is TRBV29-1 and J is TRBJ2-7; TRBD1 matches 8 bases. Germline CDR1 SQVTM, CDR2 ANQGSEA. The CDR3 is 16 amino acids. The trim removed 7 bases at V and 5 bases at J, leaving 19 bases unmatched. The CDR3 DNA reads TGCAGCGCCACCACTAAGGGGACAGGAGTGAGTCACGAGCAGTACTTC. This codes for CSATTKGTGVSHEQYF.

V is TRBV7-9 and J is TRBJ2-6, with 7 bases aligning to TRBD1. With V trimmed by 5 bases and J by 0 bases, 7 bases remained unmatched. The CDR3 loop spans 17 amino acids. CDR1 is SEHNR and CDR2 is FQNEAQ in the germline V gene (reference sequence). The CDR3 DNA reads TGTGCCAGCAGCCCTCCGACAGGGTCCTCTGGGGCCAACGTCCTGACTTTC. It codes for CASSPPTGSSGANVLTF. Looking up the rest from reference TRBV7-9 and TRBJ2-6 gives the full variable domain: DTGVSQNPRHKITKRGQNVTFRCDPISEHNRLYWYRQTLGQGPEFLTYFQNEAQLEKSRLLSDRFSAERPKGSFSTLEIQRTEQGDSAMYLCASSPPTGSSGANVLTFGAGSRLTVL.

The chain combines TRBV13 with TRBJ1-1; 10 bases agree with TRBD1. The CDR3 is 15 amino acids. With V trimmed by 3 bases and J by 4 bases, 5 bases remained unmatched. Germline CDR1 reads PRHDT; CDR2 reads FYEKMQ (reference sequence). Here the CDR3 DNA reads TGTGCCAGCAGCTTCACGACAGGGGGCGGCACTGAAGCTTTCTTT. It specifies CASSFTTGGGTEAFF.

CDR3 in amino acids: CASSDPPGGNYGYTF. The CDR3 DNA reads TGTGCCAGCAGTGATCCCCCAGGGGGCAACTATGGCTACACCTTC. This sequence joins TRBV2 and TRBJ1-2; 8 bases are a match to TRBD1. V lost 3 bases and J lost 2; bases outside the gene matches: 5. This CDR3 is built from 15 residues. CDR1 SNHLY and CDR2 FYNNEI come from the germline V gene.

The chain carries TRBV19 and TRBJ1-1; D is unresolved. V dropped 3 bases and J dropped 8 bases, with 16 bases sitting between them. Germline CDR1 reads LNHDA; CDR2 reads SQIVND (reference sequence). There are 14 residues in the CDR3. CDR3 loop: CASSIREATAEAFF. CDR3 coding DNA: TGTGCCAGTAGTATCCGAGAGGCGACTGCCGAAGCTTTCTTT.

The table lists this clone with a few counts. V gene TRBV9 combines with J gene TRBJ1-1; perhaps TRBD1 as D (6 bases). V was trimmed by 4 bases and J by 4 bases, leaving 14 bases between them. CDR3 length equals 14 residues. Germline V gene data show CDR1 as SGDLS and CDR2 as YYNGEE. CDR3 nucleotides: TGTGCCAGCAGCCTCGGCCAGGGGTTCACTGAAGCTTTCTTT. Translating gives CASSLGQGFTEAFF. Looking up the rest from reference TRBV9 and TRBJ1-1 gives the full variable domain: DSGVTQTPKHLITATGQRVTLRCSPRSGDLSVYWYQQSLDQGLQFLIQYYNGEERAKGNILERFSAQQFPDLHSELNLSSLELGDSALYFCASSLGQGFTEAFFGQGTRLTVV.

The chain carries TRBV5-1 and TRBJ2-3; the D gene is possibly TRBD2 (6 bases). The V and J ends lost 3 bases and 3 bases respectively, with 17 bases between them. The CDR3 consists of 16 residues. Germline CDR1 SGHRS, CDR2 YFSETQ. CDR3 protein: CASSSERLGGTDTQYF. The CDR3, as DNA: TGCGCCAGCAGCTCGGAAAGACTAGGAGGGACAGATACGCAGTATTTT.

This rearrangement joins TRBV12-3 or TRBV12-4 to TRBJ1-2, with D possibly being TRBD1 (5 bases). CDR3 size: 12 residues. The germline V and J ends were trimmed by 5 bases and 7 bases, with 11 bases remaining between them. The CDR3 loop reads CASSVQGTGYTF. CDR3 DNA sequence: TGTGCCAGCAGTGTCCAGGGAACTGGCTACACCTTC.

V is TRBV3-1 (or the pseudogene TRBV3-2) and J is TRBJ1-1; the D gene is possibly TRBD1 (5 bases). V was shortened by 1 base and J by 2 bases, with 11 bases between the two germline ends. The CDR3 is 15 residues long. Germline CDR1 and CDR2: LGHDT and YNNKEL (reference sequence). CDR3 sequence reads: CASSQAGGGNTEAFF. CDR3 DNA sequence: TGTGCCAGCAGCCAAGCTGGGGGGGGAAACACTGAAGCTTTCTTT.

This clone was observed a handful of times. The V call is TRBV4-2, the J call TRBJ2-7; D unresolved. The CDR3 is 11 residues long. The V end was cut by 4 bases, the J end by 5 bases, with 6 bases between. In germline, CDR1 is LGHNA, CDR2 YNFKEQ. This CDR3 is CASSPPDEQYF. The CDR3 DNA is TGTGCCAGCAGCCCCCCTGACGAGCAGTACTTC.

This clone was found once. This chain links TRBV5-1 with TRBJ2-3; 16 bases fit TRBD2. J lost 5 bases, V lost 3 bases, and 9 bases had no gene match. The CDR3 contains 18 residues. Germline CDR1 reads SGHRS; CDR2 reads YFSETQ. The CDR3 DNA reads as TGCGCCAGCAGCTCGGGACTAGCGGGGGGGCGGTCGCAAGATACGCAGTATTTT. This codes for CASSSGLAGGRSQDTQYF. Full variable domain (rest looked up from reference TRBV5-1 and TRBJ2-3): KAGVTQTPRYLIKTRGQQVTLSCSPISGHRSVSWYQQTPGQGLQFLFEYFSETQRNKGNFPGRFSGRQFSNSRSEMNVSTLELGDSALYLCASSSGLAGGRSQDTQYFGPGTRLTVL.